This record looks at one TCR beta chain sequence and its context. The clone's antigen remains unknown. Nothing much larger sits one base from this clone, and base qualities are not available. TCRbeta CDR3 regions were amplified from genomic DNA by means of the immunoSEQ Assay, a bias-controlled multiplex PCR. The original pipeline was this. Within the assay, amplification of reference gene primers was used to estimate how many nucleated cells each sample contained. To quantify the absolute abundance of each unique TCRbeta CDR3 rearrangement, sequence reads were collapsed and filtered. For each sample, productive Simpson clonality was calculated as the square root of Simpson's diversity index over productive rearrangements. TCRdb provides this immuneACCESS table in a form limited to in-frame rearrangements. Some clones are lacking; in checked studies, under half of them reflect an unresolved V gene, and why the rest are absent is not known. Clonal size and the V and J genes are those of that table, whereas D and trimming came from the DNA. The sample table holds about 160,000 clones, of which approximately 80% were seen once. Under 3% of the sample belongs to the ten largest clones.

The data were obtained in a study of blood T cell repertoires in COVID-19 (dated by TCRdb to about 2020). Background on the whole study: Collaborator samples came from the United States, Italy and Spain and covered acute and convalescent phases of COVID-19. Nearly every sample came with metadata listing a de-identified subject ID, COVID-19 status, age in years and sex. The samples were drawn from two sources: the first 160 participants of the ongoing ImmuneRACE study, and 1,000 to 1,500 subjects contributed by 6 global collaborators. The dataset comprised deeply sampled blood TCRbeta repertoires from subjects exposed to, actively infected with, or recovered from COVID-19. The prospective study material was composed of cDNA or gDNA derived from T cells, B-cell-depleted T cells, or PBMCs. The repertoires were released in a freely available public database intended as a resource for research on the immune response to SARS-CoV-2. Where available, HLA class I and class II types were taken from metadata supplied by the sample provider and were not determined by assay-based typing.

What the work shows at the level of the full study, not this receptor alone: How much clinical and demographic metadata was included differed by source and by participant, and the metadata was provided uncurated.

Collaborating institutions collected whole blood in K2EDTA tubes following their own protocols. For TCRbeta analysis, collaborators shipped samples in one of three forms: frozen whole blood, isolated PBMCs, or DNA extracted from either of those sample types. The receptor was derived from a woman aged 60-70 years with acute or convalescent COVID-19. The sequenced material came from peripheral blood.

The bases are TGTGCCAGCTCACCCCCCTCCGGACAGTCCGGTTCTGGCTACACCTTC. This translates into CASSPPSGQSGSGYTF. The chain is assembled from TRBV18 and TRBJ1-2; D gene: possibly TRBD1, on 6 matching bases. The germline V gene yields KGHSH for CDR1 and LQKENI for CDR2. The germline ends are 21 bases apart after V is trimmed by 3 bases and J by 7 bases. The CDR3 runs 16 amino acids, cysteine and phenylalanine included. Only the CDR3 part of the read is kept: 48 bases, read in frame from the first base.